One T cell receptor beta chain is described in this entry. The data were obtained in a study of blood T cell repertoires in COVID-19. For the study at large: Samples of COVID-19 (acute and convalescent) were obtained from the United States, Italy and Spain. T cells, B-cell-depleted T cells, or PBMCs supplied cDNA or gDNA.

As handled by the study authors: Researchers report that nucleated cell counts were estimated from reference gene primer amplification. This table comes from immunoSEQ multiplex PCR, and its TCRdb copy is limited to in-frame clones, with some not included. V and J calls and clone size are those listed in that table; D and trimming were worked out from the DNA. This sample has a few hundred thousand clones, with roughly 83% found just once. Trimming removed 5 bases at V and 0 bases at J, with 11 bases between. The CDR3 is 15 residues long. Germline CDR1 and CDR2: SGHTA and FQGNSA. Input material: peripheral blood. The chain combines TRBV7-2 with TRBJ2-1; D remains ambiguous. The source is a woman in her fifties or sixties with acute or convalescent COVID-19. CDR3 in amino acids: CASSAFSGSYNEQFF. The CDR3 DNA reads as TGTGCCAGCAGCGCATTTTCCGGCTCCTACAATGAGCAGTTCTTC.